Listed below are T cell receptor beta chains from one sample, sequenced in a study of shared clonotypes between healthy human individuals. TCRdb keeps only in-frame clones here, not all; method: immunoSEQ multiplex PCR. This sample has hundreds of thousands of clones, with roughly 95% found just once. Sequences were obtained from naive CD8+ T cells sorted from blood. These receptors originate from a woman aged 25-40 years in good health. CDR3s include the opening cysteine and the closing phenylalanine or tryptophan. Fields, in order: D gene, J gene, clone size, V gene, CDR3 protein, CDR3 DNA. A D gene is named only where the DNA matches it firmly. Size tells how often a clone was seen (once, few, many) or the class of an expanded clone, and some rows leave it out.

. TRBJ1-4 . TRBV27 CASRPTGLYEKLFF TGTGCCAGCAGGCCTACGGGACTCTATGAAAAACTGTTTTTT
. TRBJ2-5 . TRBV2 CARGPRGIGETQYF TGTGCCAGAGGCCCAAGGGGGATAGGGGAGACCCAGTACTTC
TRBD2 TRBJ2-7 . TRBV5-4 CASSLLPTSGRERSYEQYF TGTGCCAGCAGCCTCCTCCCGACTAGCGGGAGGGAAAGGTCCTACGAGCAGTACTTC
TRBD2 TRBJ2-3 . TRBV5-1 CASNRGTKITVSTDTQYF TGCGCCAGCAACCGGGGGACTAAGATAACGGTTAGCACAGATACGCAGTATTTT
. TRBJ2-3 . TRBV9 CASSEGWGSLTDTQYF TGTGCCAGCAGCGAAGGTTGGGGGTCACTCACAGATACGCAGTATTTT
. TRBJ1-1 . TRBV7-2 CASSLFRSGDTEAFF TGTGCCAGCAGCTTATTTCGAAGTGGTGACACTGAAGCTTTCTTT
. TRBJ1-1 . TRBV11-1 CASSLGGPEAFF TGTGCCAGCAGCTTAGGGGGCCCGGAGGCTTTCTTT
TRBD1 TRBJ2-7 . TRBV19 CASSIGQGYEQYF TGTGCCAGTAGTATCGGACAGGGTTACGAGCAGTACTTC
. TRBJ2-6 once TRBV1 CTSSACRCAQSRANVLTF TGCACCAGCAGCGCGTGCCGTTGTGCACAAAGTCGGGCCAACGTCCTGACTTTC
TRBD1 TRBJ1-3 . TRBV7-2 CASSLISSGGTGNTIYF TGTGCCAGCAGCTTAATCAGTTCAGGGGGTACGGGAAACACCATATATTTT
. TRBJ2-3 once TRBV7-8 CASSLGHYLSTDTQYF TGTGCCAGCAGCTTAGGGCACTACCTAAGCACAGATACGCAGTATTTT
. TRBJ1-2 . TRBV19 CASSIEGQNYGYTF TGTGCCAGTAGTATAGAAGGGCAGAACTATGGCTACACCTTC
TRBD2 TRBJ2-7 . TRBV27 CASSSTGLGRGEQYF TGTGCCAGCAGTTCTACTGGACTAGGTCGTGGGGAGCAGTACTTC
TRBD2 TRBJ2-5 . TRBV30 CAWTLAGGQETQYF TGTGCCTGGACCCTAGCGGGAGGGCAAGAGACCCAGTACTTC
. TRBJ2-1 once TRBV23-1 CASSQSVESGIYEQFF TGCGCCAGCAGTCAATCGGTTGAGTCAGGGATATATGAGCAGTTCTTC
TRBD2 TRBJ2-5 . TRBV4-1 CASSQDDGGVTQYF TGCGCCAGCAGCCAAGACGACGGGGGGGTGACCCAGTACTTC
. TRBJ2-6 . TRBV27 CASSFGGVLTF TGTGCCAGCAGTTTCGGCGGGGTCCTGACTTTC
TRBD1 TRBJ2-3 . TRBV6-5 CASSYSGRQGPDTQYF TGTGCCAGCAGTTACTCAGGGAGACAGGGCCCAGATACGCAGTATTTT
TRBD2 TRBJ2-7 . TRBV18 CASSPSGTRASYEQYF TGTGCCAGCTCACCTTCCGGGACTAGAGCTTCCTACGAGCAGTACTTC
TRBD1 TRBJ2-5 . TRBV29-1 CSVGWDSGQETQYF TGCAGCGTTGGCTGGGACAGTGGGCAAGAGACCCAGTACTTC
. TRBJ2-3 . TRBV12-5 CASGLSTDTQYF TGTGCTAGTGGTTTATCCACAGATACGCAGTATTTT
TRBD2 TRBJ2-2 . TRBV4-1 CASSQDTSGSWELFF TGCGCCAGCAGCCAAGACACTAGCGGGAGTTGGGAGCTGTTTTTT
. TRBJ2-7 . TRBV7-9 CASSLAVAGVYEQYF TGTGCCAGCAGCTTAGCGGTCGCAGGAGTCTACGAGCAGTACTTC
. TRBJ2-7 once TRBV28 CASTSYRIQGSYEQYF TGTGCCAGCACCAGTTATCGGATTCAGGGGAGCTACGAGCAGTACTTC
. TRBJ2-7 . TRBV5-4 CASSSASREQYF TGTGCCAGCAGCTCGGCCTCGCGCGAGCAGTACTTC
TRBD1 TRBJ1-1 . TRBV28 CASSDKQGVNTEAFF TGTGCCAGCAGTGACAAACAGGGGGTGAACACTGAAGCTTTCTTT
TRBD2 TRBJ2-7 . TRBV27 CASSFGTSGTHEQYF TGTGCCAGCAGTTTCGGGACTAGCGGGACCCACGAGCAGTACTTC
. TRBJ2-1 . TRBV19 CASSIASDSYNEQFF TGTGCCAGTAGTATAGCGTCAGACAGCTACAATGAGCAGTTCTTC
. TRBJ2-7 . TRBV2 CASRKGGTDYEQYF TGTGCCAGCAGAAAGGGGGGGACAGACTACGAGCAGTACTTC
. TRBJ1-2 . TRBV11-2 CASSGDSLGGYTF TGTGCCAGCAGCGGTGACTCACTGGGGGGCTACACCTTC
TRBD2 TRBJ2-2 . TRBV4-1 CASSQGAMAGGRTGELFF TGCGCCAGCAGCCAAGGGGCGATGGCGGGAGGAAGAACCGGGGAGCTGTTTTTT
. TRBJ2-7 . TRBV5-8 CASSLEADYPYEQYF TGTGCCAGCAGCTTGGAAGCAGACTATCCATACGAGCAGTACTTC
TRBD2 TRBJ2-5 once TRBV27 CASSPLGLAGGKETQYF TGTGCCAGCAGTCCCCTGGGACTAGCGGGAGGGAAAGAGACCCAGTACTTC
TRBD1 TRBJ1-1 . TRBV19 CASSVATGADTEAFF TGTGCCAGTAGTGTAGCGACAGGGGCCGACACTGAAGCTTTCTTT
. TRBJ2-7 once TRBV27 CASKQGSEQYF TGTGCCAGTAAACAGGGAAGCGAGCAGTACTTC
TRBD1 TRBJ1-6 . TRBV9 CASSPDRGNSPLHF TGTGCCAGCAGCCCCGACAGGGGTAATTCACCCCTCCACTTT
. TRBJ2-7 . TRBV28 CASRLIYRESSGEQYF TGTGCCAGCAGGCTGATATACAGGGAGTCTTCGGGTGAGCAGTACTTC
. TRBJ2-7 . TRBV6-5 CASSPDSVHYEQYF TGTGCCAGCAGCCCTGACAGCGTACACTACGAGCAGTACTTC
TRBD1 TRBJ2-7 . TRBV7-7 CASSFGTGAEQYF TGTGCCAGCAGTTTCGGGACAGGGGCCGAGCAGTACTTC
. TRBJ2-7 . TRBV28 CASVGGSYEQYF TGTGCCAGCGTGGGTGGGAGTTACGAGCAGTACTTC
TRBD2 TRBJ2-7 . TRBV27 CASSFQAGDRPNYEQYF TGTGCCAGCAGTTTCCAAGCGGGAGATCGTCCTAACTACGAGCAGTACTTC
. TRBJ2-7 . TRBV7-9 CASSLRAGIPYEQYF TGTGCCAGCAGCTTAAGGGCGGGAATCCCATACGAGCAGTACTTC
. TRBJ2-7 once TRBV2 CASTVGTSYEQYF TGTGCCAGCACCGTCGGGACTTCCTACGAGCAGTACTTC
TRBD2 TRBJ2-1 . TRBV6-5 CASSAGGARDEQFF TGTGCCAGCAGCGCGGGAGGGGCGCGCGATGAGCAGTTCTTC
. TRBJ2-7 . TRBV5-6 CASSLGTLHYEQYF TGTGCCAGCAGCTTGGGGACACTCCACTACGAGCAGTACTTC
. TRBJ1-6 once TRBV19 CASSIGGGDSPLHF TGTGCCAGTAGTATTGGAGGGGGGGATTCACCCCTCCACTTT